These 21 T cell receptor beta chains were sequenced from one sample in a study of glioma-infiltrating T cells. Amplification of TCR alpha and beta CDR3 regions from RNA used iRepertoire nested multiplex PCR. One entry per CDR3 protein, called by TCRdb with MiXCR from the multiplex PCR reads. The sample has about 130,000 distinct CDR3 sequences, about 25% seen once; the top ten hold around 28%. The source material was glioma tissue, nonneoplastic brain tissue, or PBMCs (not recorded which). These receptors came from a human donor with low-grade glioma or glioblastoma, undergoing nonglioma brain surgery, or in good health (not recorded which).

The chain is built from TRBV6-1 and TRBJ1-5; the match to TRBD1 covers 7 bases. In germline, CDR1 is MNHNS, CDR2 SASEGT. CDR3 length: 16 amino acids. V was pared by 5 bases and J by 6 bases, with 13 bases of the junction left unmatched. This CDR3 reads CASSPDREGDVQPQHF. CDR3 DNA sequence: TGTGCCAGCAGTCCCGACAGGGAAGGGGATGTTCAGCCCCAGCATTTT.

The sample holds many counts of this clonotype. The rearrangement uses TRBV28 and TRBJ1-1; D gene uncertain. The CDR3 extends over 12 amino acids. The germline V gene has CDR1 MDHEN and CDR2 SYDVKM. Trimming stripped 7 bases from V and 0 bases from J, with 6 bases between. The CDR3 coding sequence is TGTGCCAGCACTTCGGTGAACACTGAAGCTTTCTTT. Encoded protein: CASTSVNTEAFF. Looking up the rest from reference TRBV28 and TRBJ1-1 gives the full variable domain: DVKVTQSSRYLVKRTGEKVFLECVQDMDHENMFWYRQDPGLGLRLIYFSYDVKMKEKGDIPEGYSVSREKKERFSLILESASTNQTSMYLCASTSVNTEAFFGQGTRLTVV.

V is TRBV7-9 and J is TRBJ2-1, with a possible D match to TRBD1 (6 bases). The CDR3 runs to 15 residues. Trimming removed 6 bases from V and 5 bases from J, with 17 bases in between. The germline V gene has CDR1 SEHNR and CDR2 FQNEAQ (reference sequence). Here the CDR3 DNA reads TGTGCCAGCAGGCTAGAACAGGGTTTGGACAATGAGCAGTTCTTC. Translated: CASRLEQGLDNEQFF.

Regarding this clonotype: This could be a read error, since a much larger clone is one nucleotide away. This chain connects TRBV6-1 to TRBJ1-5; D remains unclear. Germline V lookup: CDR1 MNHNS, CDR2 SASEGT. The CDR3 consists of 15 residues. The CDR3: CASSPSGNSIQPQHF. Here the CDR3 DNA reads TGTGCCAGCAGCCCCTCGGGAAATAGCATTCAGCCCCAGCATTTT.

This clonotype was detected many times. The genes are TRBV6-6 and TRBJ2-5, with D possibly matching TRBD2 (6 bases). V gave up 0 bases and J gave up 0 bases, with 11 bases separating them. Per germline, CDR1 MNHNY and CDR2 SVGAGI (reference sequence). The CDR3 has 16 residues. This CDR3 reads CASSYSRAGYQETQYF. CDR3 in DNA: TGTGCCAGCAGTTACTCGAGGGCGGGGTACCAAGAGACCCAGTACTTC.

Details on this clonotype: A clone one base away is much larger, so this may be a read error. CDR3 nucleotide sequence: TGTGCCAGCAGTGAGGGCCAGGGGATTTCGGACACTGAAGCTTTCTTT. Protein: CASSEGQGISDTEAFF. The rearrangement joins TRBV6-1 to TRBJ1-1; TRBD1 is a possible D gene (6 bases). Germline loops: CDR1 MNHNS, CDR2 SASEGT. The CDR3 is 16 residues long. V gave up 3 bases and J gave up 3 bases, with 17 bases separating them.

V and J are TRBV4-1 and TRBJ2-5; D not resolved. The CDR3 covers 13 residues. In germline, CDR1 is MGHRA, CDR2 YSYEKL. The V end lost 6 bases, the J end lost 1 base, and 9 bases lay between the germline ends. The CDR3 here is CASSARTQETQYF. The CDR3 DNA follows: TGCGCCAGCAGTGCCAGGACCCAAGAGACCCAGTACTTC.

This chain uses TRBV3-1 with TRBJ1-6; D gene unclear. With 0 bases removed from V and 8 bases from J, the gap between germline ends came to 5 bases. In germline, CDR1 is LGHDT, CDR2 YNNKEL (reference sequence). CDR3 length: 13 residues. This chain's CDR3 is CASSQDPDSPLHF. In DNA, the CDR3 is TGTGCCAGCAGCCAAGATCCGGATTCACCCCTCCACTTT.

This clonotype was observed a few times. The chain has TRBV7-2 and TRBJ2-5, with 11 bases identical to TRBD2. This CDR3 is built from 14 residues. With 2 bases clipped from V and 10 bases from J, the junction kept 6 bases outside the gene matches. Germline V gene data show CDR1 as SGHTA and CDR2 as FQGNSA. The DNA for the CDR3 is TGTGCCAGCAGCTTACCCGCGGGACTAGCGGACCAGTACTTC. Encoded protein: CASSLPAGLADQYF.

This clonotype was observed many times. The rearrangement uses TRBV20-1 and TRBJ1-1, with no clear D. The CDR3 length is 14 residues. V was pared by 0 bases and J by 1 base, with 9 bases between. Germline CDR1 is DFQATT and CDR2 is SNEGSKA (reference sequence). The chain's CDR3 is CSARDRLKNTEAFF. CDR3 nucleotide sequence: TGCAGTGCTAGAGATCGCCTCAAGAACACTGAAGCTTTCTTT.

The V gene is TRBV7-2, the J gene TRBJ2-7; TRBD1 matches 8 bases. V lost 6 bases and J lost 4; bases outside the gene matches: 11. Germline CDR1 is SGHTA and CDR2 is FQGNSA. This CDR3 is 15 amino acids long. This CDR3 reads CASSKTGDGRYEQYV. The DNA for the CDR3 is TGTGCCAGCAGTAAGACAGGGGATGGAAGGTACGAGCAGTACGTC.

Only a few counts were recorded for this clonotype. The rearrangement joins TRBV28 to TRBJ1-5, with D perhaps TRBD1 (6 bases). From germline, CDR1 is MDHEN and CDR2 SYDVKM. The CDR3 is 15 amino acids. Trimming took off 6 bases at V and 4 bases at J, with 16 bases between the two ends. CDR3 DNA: TGTGCCAGCAGGACCTTCCGGACAGTAAATCAGCCCCAGCATTTT. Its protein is CASRTFRTVNQPQHF.

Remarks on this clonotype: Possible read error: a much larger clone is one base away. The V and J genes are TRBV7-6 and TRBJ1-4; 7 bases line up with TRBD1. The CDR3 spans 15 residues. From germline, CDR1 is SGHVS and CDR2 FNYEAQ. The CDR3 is CASSLRDSQGEKLFF. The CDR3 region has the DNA TGTGCTAGCAGCTTAAGGGACAGCCAAGGGGAAAAACTGTTTTTT.

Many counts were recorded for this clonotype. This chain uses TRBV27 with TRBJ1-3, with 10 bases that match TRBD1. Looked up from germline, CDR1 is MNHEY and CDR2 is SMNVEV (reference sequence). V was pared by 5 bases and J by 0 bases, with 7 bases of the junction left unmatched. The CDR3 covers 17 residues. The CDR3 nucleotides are TGTGCCAGCAGTCCTGACAGGGGGCCTTACTCTGGAAACACCATATATTTT. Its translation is CASSPDRGPYSGNTIYF.

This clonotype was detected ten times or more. In DNA form, the CDR3 reads TGTGCCAGCAGTATCACACCGAACACTGAAGCTTTCTTT. Protein product: CASSITPNTEAFF. The chain has TRBV28 and TRBJ1-1; no clear D gene. Trimming removed 5 bases at V and 1 base at J, with 8 bases between. The germline CDR1 and CDR2 sequences are MDHEN and SYDVKM. This CDR3 has 13 amino acids.

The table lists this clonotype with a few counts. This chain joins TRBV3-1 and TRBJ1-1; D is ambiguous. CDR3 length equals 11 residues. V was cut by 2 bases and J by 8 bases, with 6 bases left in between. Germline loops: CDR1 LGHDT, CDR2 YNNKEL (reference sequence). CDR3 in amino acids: CASSQFREAFF. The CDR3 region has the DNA TGTGCCAGCAGCCAATTCCGGGAAGCTTTCTTT.

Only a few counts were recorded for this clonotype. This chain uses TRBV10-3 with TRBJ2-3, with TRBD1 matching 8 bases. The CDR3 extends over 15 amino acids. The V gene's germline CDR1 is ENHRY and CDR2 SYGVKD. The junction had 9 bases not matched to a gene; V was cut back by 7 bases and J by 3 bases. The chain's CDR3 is CAITKDRVRTDTQYF. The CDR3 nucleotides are TGTGCCATCACTAAGGACAGGGTGAGGACAGATACGCAGTATTTT.

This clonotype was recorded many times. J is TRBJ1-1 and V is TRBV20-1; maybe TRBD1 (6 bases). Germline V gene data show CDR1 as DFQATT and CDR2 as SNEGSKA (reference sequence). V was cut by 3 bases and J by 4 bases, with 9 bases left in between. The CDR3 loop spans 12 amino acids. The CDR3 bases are TGCAGTGCTAGGGGGGGGGCCACTGAAGCTTTCTTT. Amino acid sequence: CSARGGATEAFF.

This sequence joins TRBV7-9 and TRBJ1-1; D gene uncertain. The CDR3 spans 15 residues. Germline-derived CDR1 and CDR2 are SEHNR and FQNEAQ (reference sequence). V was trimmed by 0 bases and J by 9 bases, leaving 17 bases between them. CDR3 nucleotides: TGTGCCAGCAGCTTAGCAGAAGGAGTTCTCAATAAAGCTTTCTTT. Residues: CASSLAEGVLNKAFF.

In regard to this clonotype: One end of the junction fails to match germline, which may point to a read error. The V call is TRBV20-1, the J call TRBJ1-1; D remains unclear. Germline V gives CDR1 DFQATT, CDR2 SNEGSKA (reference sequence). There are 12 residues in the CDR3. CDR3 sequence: CSVRELNTEASF. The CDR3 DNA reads TGCAGTGTTAGAGAGTTGAACACTGAAGCTTCCTTT.

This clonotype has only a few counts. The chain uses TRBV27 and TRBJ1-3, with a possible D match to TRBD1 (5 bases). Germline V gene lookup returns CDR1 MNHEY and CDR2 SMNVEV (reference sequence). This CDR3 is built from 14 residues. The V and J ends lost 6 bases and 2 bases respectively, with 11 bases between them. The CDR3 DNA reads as TGTGCCAGCAGATCCCAGGGAACTGGAAACACCATATATTTT. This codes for CASRSQGTGNTIYF.